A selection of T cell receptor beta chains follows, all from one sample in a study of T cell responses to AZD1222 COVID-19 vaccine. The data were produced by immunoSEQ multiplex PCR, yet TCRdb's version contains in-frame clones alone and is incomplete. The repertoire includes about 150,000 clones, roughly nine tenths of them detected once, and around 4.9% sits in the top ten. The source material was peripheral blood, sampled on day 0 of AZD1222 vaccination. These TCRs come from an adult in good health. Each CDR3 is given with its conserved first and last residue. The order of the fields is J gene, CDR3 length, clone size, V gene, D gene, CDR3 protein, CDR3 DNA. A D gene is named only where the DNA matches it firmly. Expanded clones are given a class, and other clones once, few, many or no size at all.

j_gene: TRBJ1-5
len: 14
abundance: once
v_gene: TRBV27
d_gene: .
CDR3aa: CASSPRWGLQPQHF
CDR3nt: TGTGCCAGCAGTCCTAGGTGGGGGCTGCAGCCCCAGCATTTT

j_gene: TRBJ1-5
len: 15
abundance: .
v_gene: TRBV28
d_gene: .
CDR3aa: CASSLDQGRNQPQHF
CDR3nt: TGTGCCAGCAGTTTAGATCAGGGGAGGAATCAGCCCCAGCATTTT

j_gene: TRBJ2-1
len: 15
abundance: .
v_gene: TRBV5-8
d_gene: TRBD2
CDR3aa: CASSLGTSSYNEQFF
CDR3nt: TGTGCCAGCAGCTTGGGGACTAGCTCCTACAATGAGCAGTTCTTC

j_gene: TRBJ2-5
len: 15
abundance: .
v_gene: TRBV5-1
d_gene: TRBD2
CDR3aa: CASSLLAGGQETQYF
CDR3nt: TGCGCCAGCAGCTTACTAGCGGGAGGCCAAGAGACCCAGTACTTC

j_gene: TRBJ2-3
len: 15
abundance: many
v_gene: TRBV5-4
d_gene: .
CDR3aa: CASSDPGTQADTQYF
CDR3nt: TGTGCCAGCAGCGACCCCGGAACGCAGGCGGATACGCAGTATTTT

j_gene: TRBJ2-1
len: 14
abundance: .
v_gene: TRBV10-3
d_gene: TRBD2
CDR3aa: CAISLAGGYNEQFF
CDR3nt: TGTGCCATCAGCCTAGCGGGAGGTTACAATGAGCAGTTCTTC

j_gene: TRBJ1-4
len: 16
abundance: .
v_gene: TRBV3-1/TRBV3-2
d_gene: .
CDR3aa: CASSLWTVATNEKLFF
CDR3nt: TGTGCCAGCAGCCTATGGACGGTTGCAACTAATGAAAAACTGTTTTTT

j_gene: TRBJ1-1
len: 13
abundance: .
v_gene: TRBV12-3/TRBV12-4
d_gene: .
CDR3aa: CASRYRVGTEAFF
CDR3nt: TGTGCCAGCAGGTACAGGGTAGGCACTGAAGCTTTCTTT

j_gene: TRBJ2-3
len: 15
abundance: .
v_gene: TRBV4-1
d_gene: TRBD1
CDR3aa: CASSLRTGPADTQYF
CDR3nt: TGCGCCAGCAGCCTCCGGACAGGGCCTGCAGATACGCAGTATTTT

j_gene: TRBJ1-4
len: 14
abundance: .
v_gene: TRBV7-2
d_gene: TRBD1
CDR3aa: CASSPQTGDEKLFF
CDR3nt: TGTGCCAGCAGCCCTCAGACAGGGGACGAAAAACTGTTTTTT

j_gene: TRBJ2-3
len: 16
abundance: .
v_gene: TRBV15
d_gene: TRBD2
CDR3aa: CATSRGEGSGTDTQYF
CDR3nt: TGTGCCACCAGCAGAGGGGAGGGGTCGGGCACAGATACGCAGTATTTT

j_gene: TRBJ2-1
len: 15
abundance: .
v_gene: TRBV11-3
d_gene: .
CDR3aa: CASSPVLLDGNEQFF
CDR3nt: TGTGCCAGCAGCCCCGTTCTATTGGACGGCAATGAGCAGTTCTTC

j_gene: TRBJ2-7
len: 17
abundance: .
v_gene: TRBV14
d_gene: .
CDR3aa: CASSQDISPGYSYEQYF
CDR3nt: TGTGCCAGCAGCCAAGATATTTCCCCAGGGTATTCCTACGAGCAGTACTTC

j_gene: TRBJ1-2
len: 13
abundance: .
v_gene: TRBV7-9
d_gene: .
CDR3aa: CASSSRERKGYTF
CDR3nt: TGTGCCAGCAGCTCCAGGGAGAGGAAAGGCTACACCTTC

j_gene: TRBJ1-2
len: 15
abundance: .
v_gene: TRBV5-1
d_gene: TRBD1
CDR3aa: CASSKVGQGLDGYTF
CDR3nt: TGCGCCAGCAGCAAAGTAGGACAGGGGTTGGATGGCTACACCTTC

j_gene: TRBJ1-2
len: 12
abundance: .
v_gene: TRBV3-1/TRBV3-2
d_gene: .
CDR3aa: CASSRGDGGYTF
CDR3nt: TGTGCCAGCAGCCGCGGGGACGGTGGCTACACCTTC

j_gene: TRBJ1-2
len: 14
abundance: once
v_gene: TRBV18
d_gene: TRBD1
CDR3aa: CASSTFDRGYGYTF
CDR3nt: TGTGCCAGCTCAACCTTCGACAGGGGGTACGGCTACACCTTC

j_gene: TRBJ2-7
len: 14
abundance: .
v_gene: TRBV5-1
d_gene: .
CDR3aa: CASSPGTRGNEQYF
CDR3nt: TGCGCCAGCAGCCCCGGGACTCGAGGAAACGAGCAGTACTTC

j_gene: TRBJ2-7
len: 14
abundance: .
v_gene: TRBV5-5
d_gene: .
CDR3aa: CASSSYSSSYEQYF
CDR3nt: TGTGCCAGCAGCTCCTACAGCAGCTCCTACGAGCAGTACTTC

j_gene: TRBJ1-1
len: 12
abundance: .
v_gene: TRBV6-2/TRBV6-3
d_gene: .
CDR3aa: CASSFDIRGTFF
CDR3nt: TGTGCCAGCAGTTTCGACATCCGTGGCACTTTCTTT

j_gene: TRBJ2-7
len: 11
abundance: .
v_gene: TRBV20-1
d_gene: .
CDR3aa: CSSAALYEQYF
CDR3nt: TGCAGTTCCGCAGCGCTCTACGAGCAGTACTTC

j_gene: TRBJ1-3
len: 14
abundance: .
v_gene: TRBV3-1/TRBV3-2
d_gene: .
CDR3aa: CASSLQGLGNTIYF
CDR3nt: TGTGCCAGCAGCCTCCAGGGTCTGGGAAACACCATATATTTT

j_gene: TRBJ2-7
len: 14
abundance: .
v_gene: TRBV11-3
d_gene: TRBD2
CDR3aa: CASSYLAGSYEQYF
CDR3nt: TGTGCCAGCAGCTATCTAGCGGGGTCCTACGAGCAGTACTTC

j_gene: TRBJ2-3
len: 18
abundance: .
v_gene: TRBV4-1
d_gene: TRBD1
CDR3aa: CASSQGSPRTGSTDTQYF
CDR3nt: TGCGCCAGCAGCCAAGGAAGTCCCCGGACAGGAAGCACAGATACGCAGTATTTT

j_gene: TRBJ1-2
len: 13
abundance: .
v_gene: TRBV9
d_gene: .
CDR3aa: CASSQSRTGDYTF
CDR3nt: TGTGCCAGCAGCCAATCCCGGACTGGGGACTACACCTTC

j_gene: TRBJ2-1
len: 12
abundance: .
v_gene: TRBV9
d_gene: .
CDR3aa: CASSAEGVRPFF
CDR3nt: TGTGCCAGCAGCGCCGAGGGGGTCCGGCCGTTCTTC

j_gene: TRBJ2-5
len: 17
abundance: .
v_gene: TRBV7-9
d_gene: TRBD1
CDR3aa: CASSLFSGTGIKETQYF
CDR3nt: TGTGCCAGCAGCTTATTCAGTGGGACAGGAATCAAAGAGACCCAGTACTTC

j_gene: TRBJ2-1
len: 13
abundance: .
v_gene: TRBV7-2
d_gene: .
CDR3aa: CASSLGVAYEQFF
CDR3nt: TGTGCCAGCAGCCTGGGGGTGGCATATGAGCAGTTCTTC

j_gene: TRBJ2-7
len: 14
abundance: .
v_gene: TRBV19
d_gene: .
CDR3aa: CASSMTVGAYEQYF
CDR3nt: TGTGCCAGTAGTATGACGGTCGGCGCCTACGAGCAGTACTTC

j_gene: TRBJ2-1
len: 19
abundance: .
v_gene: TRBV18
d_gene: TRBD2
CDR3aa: CASSPRDVRGRAFYNEQFF
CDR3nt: TGTGCCAGCTCACCACGGGACGTTCGCGGGAGGGCCTTCTACAATGAGCAGTTCTTC

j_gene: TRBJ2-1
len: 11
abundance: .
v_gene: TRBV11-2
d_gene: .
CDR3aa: CASSPADEQFF
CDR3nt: TGTGCCAGCAGCCCGGCCGATGAGCAGTTCTTC

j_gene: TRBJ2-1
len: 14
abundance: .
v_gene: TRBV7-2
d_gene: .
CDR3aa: CASSFAGTGIEQFF
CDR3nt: TGTGCCAGCAGCTTCGCGGGGACTGGGATTGAGCAGTTCTTC

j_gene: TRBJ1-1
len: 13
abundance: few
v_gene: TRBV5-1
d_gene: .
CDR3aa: CASSQDMNTEAFF
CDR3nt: TGCGCCAGCAGCCAAGATATGAACACTGAAGCTTTCTTT

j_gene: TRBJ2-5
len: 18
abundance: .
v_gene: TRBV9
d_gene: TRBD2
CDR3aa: CASSSFGVVREGRETQYF
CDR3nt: TGTGCCAGCAGCTCGTTCGGGGTCGTGCGGGAGGGCCGCGAGACCCAGTACTTC

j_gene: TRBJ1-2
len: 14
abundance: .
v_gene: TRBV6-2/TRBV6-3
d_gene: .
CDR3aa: CASSPLTGNYGYTF
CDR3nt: TGTGCCAGCAGTCCATTGACAGGAAACTATGGCTACACCTTC

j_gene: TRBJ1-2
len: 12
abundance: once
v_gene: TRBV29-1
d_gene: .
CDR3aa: CSVMTDSGGYTF
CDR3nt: TGCAGCGTTATGACCGACTCCGGCGGCTACACCTTC

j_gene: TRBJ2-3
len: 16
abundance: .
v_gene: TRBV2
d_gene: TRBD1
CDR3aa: CASERRTGGSTDTQYF
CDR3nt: TGTGCCAGCGAACGCCGGACAGGGGGAAGTACAGATACGCAGTATTTT

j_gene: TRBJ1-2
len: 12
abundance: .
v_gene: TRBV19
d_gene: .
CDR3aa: CASSIGGNGYTF
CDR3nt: TGTGCCAGTAGTATAGGAGGAAATGGCTACACCTTC

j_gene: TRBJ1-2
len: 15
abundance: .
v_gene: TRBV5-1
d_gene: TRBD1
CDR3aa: CASSLLSTGNYGYTF
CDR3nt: TGCGCCAGCAGCTTACTATCGACAGGGAACTATGGCTACACCTTC

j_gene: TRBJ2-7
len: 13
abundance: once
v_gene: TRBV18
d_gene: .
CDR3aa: CASSPRTTYEQYF
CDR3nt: TGTGCCAGCTCACCACGGACCACCTACGAGCAGTACTTC

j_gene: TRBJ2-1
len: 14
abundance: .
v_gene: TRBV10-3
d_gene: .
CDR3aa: CASRQGLGKDEQFF
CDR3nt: TGTGCCTCCAGACAGGGACTAGGGAAAGATGAGCAGTTCTTC

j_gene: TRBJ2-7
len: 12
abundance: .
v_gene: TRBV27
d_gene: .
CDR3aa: CASSPSVGEQYF
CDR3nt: TGTGCCAGCAGTCCCTCGGTTGGCGAGCAGTACTTC

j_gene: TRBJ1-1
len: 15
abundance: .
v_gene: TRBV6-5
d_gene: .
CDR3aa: CASSYAGHQNPEAFF
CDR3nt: TGTGCCAGCAGTTACGCGGGACATCAAAATCCAGAAGCTTTCTTT

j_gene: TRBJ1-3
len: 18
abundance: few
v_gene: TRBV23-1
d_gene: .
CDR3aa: CASSQSNGRPYSGNTIYF
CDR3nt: TGCGCCAGCAGTCAATCGAATGGCAGGCCTTACTCTGGAAACACCATATATTTT

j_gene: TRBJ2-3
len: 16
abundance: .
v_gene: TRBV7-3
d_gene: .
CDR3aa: CASSFGTKVPKDTQYF
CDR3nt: TGTGCCAGCAGCTTCGGGACAAAGGTTCCCAAAGATACGCAGTATTTT

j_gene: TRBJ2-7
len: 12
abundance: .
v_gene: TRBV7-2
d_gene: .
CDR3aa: CASSLVAYEQYF
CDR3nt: TGTGCCAGCAGCTTAGTTGCTTACGAGCAGTACTTC

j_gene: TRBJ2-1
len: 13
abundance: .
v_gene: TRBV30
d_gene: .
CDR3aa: CAWSVQVYNEQFF
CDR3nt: TGTGCCTGGAGTGTACAGGTTTACAATGAGCAGTTCTTC

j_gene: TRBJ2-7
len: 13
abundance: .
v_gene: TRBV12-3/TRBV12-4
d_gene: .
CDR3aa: CASSFGGTYEQYF
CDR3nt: TGTGCCAGCAGTTTCGGGGGAACCTACGAGCAGTACTTC